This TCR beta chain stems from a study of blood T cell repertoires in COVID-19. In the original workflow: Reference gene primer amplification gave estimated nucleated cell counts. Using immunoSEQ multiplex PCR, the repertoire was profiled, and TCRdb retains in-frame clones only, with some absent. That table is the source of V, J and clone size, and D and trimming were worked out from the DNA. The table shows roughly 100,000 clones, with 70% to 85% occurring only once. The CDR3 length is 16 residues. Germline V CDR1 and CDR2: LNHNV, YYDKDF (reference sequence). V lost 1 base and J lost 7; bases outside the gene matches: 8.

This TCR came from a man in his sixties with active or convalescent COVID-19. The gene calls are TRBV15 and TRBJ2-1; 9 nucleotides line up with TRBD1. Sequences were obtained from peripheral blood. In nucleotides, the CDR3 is TGTGCCACCAGCAGAGTCGACAGGGGGGACGTAAATGAGCAGTTCTTC. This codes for CATSRVDRGDVNEQFF.